This is a list of T cell receptor beta chains from one sample in a study of T cell responses to AZD1222 COVID-19 vaccine. Produced via immunoSEQ multiplex PCR; TCRdb's table is partial and in-frame only. The sample lists 69,000 or so clones, nearly 90% occurring once. The source was peripheral blood, collected 28 days after the second AZD1222 dose. These receptors originate from an adult who received the AZD1222 COVID-19 vaccine. Both conserved end residues are part of each CDR3. Each record gives: V gene, J gene, clone size, D gene, CDR3 DNA, CDR3 protein. D genes are given only for firm matches. A clone size is listed for some rows: how often the clone was seen (once, few, many), or a class if it is expanded.

>TRBV7-9|TRBJ1-5|once|TRBD1
TGTGCCAGCAGCCCGACAGGGGGCAGGCAGCCCCAGCATTTT
CASSPTGGRQPQHF
>TRBV9|TRBJ2-7|.|.
TGTGCCAGCAGCGTAGGTGGGACCCGGGGCTTGCAGCAGTACTTC
CASSVGGTRGLQQYF
>TRBV6-2/TRBV6-3|TRBJ1-5|.|TRBD1
TGTGCCAGCAGTTACGGACAGGGAAATCAGCCCCAGCATTTT
CASSYGQGNQPQHF
>TRBV9|TRBJ1-2|.|.
TGTGCCAGCAGCTCTTCCAACCGATCGGGCTATGGCTACACCTTC
CASSSSNRSGYGYTF
>TRBV11-2|TRBJ1-5|.|.
TGTGCCAGCAGCTTATCGGCGAATCAGCCCCAGCATTTT
CASSLSANQPQHF
>TRBV2|TRBJ1-6|.|.
TGTGCCAGCAGTGAGTCAGGGCGATATAATTCACCCCTCCACTTT
CASSESGRYNSPLHF
>TRBV5-3|TRBJ1-5|.|TRBD1
TGTGCCAGAAGCTTTGGACAGGGGGCAATTAGATATAGCAATCAGCCCCAGCATTTT
CARSFGQGAIRYSNQPQHF
>TRBV7-2|TRBJ1-4|.|TRBD1
TGTGCCAGCAGCTTAGGGGACAGGGATTATGAAAAACTGTTTTTT
CASSLGDRDYEKLFF
>TRBV7-3|TRBJ2-2|few|.
TGTGCCAGCAGCTTAACGTCGGGCACCGGGGAGCTGTTTTTT
CASSLTSGTGELFF
>TRBV29-1|TRBJ2-1|.|.
TGCAGCGGAAGAGGCTCCAACATCTACAATGAGCAGTTCTTC
CSGRGSNIYNEQFF
>TRBV7-2|TRBJ1-2|.|.
TGTGCCAGCAGCTTGGCTGGGAGATATGGCTACACCTTC
CASSLAGRYGYTF
>TRBV4-1|TRBJ1-3|.|TRBD1
TGCGCCAGCAGCCAACCTCGACAGGGGCCCCGGTCTGGAAACACCATATATTTT
CASSQPRQGPRSGNTIYF
>TRBV19|TRBJ2-7|.|.
TGTGCCAGTAGTACCCCCCCAGCATACGAGCAGTACTTC
CASSTPPAYEQYF
>TRBV6-5|TRBJ2-3|.|.
TGTGCCACCAAGGACATCAGCACAACTACGCAGTATTTT
CATKDISTTTQYF
>TRBV30|TRBJ1-2|.|.
TGTGCCTGGTCAGGGTTAGATGGCTACACCTTC
CAWSGLDGYTF
>TRBV24-1|TRBJ2-2|.|.
TGTGCCACCAGTGAAACAACGAACACCGGGGAGCTGTTTTTT
CATSETTNTGELFF
>TRBV3-1/TRBV3-2|TRBJ2-3|.|.
TGTGCCAGCAGCCAAGAGGGGCCAGGGGGCACAGATACGCAGTATTTT
CASSQEGPGGTDTQYF
>TRBV19|TRBJ1-1|.|.
TGTGCCACTCAGGGATTCACTGAAGCTTTCTTT
CATQGFTEAFF
>TRBV11-1|TRBJ1-2|once|TRBD1
TGTGCCAGCAGACCTACAGGGGCCCGCTATGGCTACACCTTC
CASRPTGARYGYTF
>TRBV18|TRBJ1-3|once|.
TGTGCCAGCTCACCGCGATATGAGGGAACAACGAGCTCTGGAAACACCATATATTTT
CASSPRYEGTTSSGNTIYF
>TRBV25-1|TRBJ2-3|once|.
TGTGCCAGCAGTGATATCGTGATGAATACGCAGTATTTT
CASSDIVMNTQYF
>TRBV23-1|TRBJ2-5|.|.
TGCGCCAGCAGTCAATCGTCCCCCACAGTACAAGAGACCCAGTACTTC
CASSQSSPTVQETQYF
>TRBV5-4|TRBJ2-7|.|.
TGTGCCAGCAGCTTGATCGGGTCCCCCTACGAGCAGTACTTC
CASSLIGSPYEQYF
>TRBV3-1/TRBV3-2|TRBJ1-2|.|TRBD1
TGTGCCAGCAGCCACCTGTCGACAGGGCCCAACTATGGCTACACCTTC
CASSHLSTGPNYGYTF
>TRBV19|TRBJ2-6|.|.
TGTGCCAGTAGTATCTGGGGCGCAGGGGCCAACGTCCTGACTTTC
CASSIWGAGANVLTF
>TRBV24-1|TRBJ2-2|.|.
TGTGCCACCAGTGATTTGCGTTTTACTTCGGGGCTGTTTTTT
CATSDLRFTSGLFF
>TRBV3-1/TRBV3-2|TRBJ2-7|.|.
TGTGCCAGCAGCCAAGATGGAGGGACAGCCGACGAGCAGTACTTC
CASSQDGGTADEQYF
>TRBV2|TRBJ2-3|.|.
TGTGCTAAGGGGGGATCGGGCACAGATACGCAGTATTTT
CAKGGSGTDTQYF
>TRBV5-5|TRBJ1-2|.|TRBD1
TGTGCCAGCAGCACCCGAGAGACAGGGGTTTATGGCTACACCTTC
CASSTRETGVYGYTF
>TRBV11-2|TRBJ1-1|.|.
TGTGCCAGCAGCTTCCTACAGGGAAAGCGAGAAGAAGCTTTCTTT
CASSFLQGKREEAFF
>TRBV7-9|TRBJ2-1|.|.
TGTGCCAGCAGCTTTGGGGGAGCGTACAATGAGCAGTTCTTC
CASSFGGAYNEQFF
>TRBV5-1|TRBJ1-1|.|TRBD1
TGCGCCAGCAGCTTGACAGGGGAAGCGTATGAAGCTTTCTTT
CASSLTGEAYEAFF
>TRBV5-1|TRBJ2-7|.|TRBD2
TGCGCCAGCAGCCGCGGGAGCTACGAGCAGTACTTC
CASSRGSYEQYF
>TRBV3-1/TRBV3-2|TRBJ2-3|.|.
TGTGCCAGCAGCTTTCGCCACACAGATACGCAGTATTTT
CASSFRHTDTQYF
>TRBV12-3/TRBV12-4|TRBJ1-6|.|.
TGTGCCAGCAGTTTCCAGGGGAATTCACCCCTCCACTTT
CASSFQGNSPLHF
>TRBV25-1|TRBJ2-2|.|.
TGTGCCAGCAGTGAATGGACGAATACGAACACCGGGGAGCTGTTTTTT
CASSEWTNTNTGELFF
>TRBV7-2|TRBJ1-1|.|.
TGTGCCAGCAGCTTAGGTCTAGGGTTAAACACTGAAGCTTTCTTT
CASSLGLGLNTEAFF
>TRBV10-1|TRBJ1-5|.|.
TGCGCCAGCAGTGCCGGGAGTTATCAGCCCCAGCATTTT
CASSAGSYQPQHF
>TRBV18|TRBJ1-2|.|TRBD1
TGTGCCAGCTCACCGGGGGCAGGGGGTAACTATGGCTACACCTTC
CASSPGAGGNYGYTF
>TRBV19|TRBJ2-7|.|TRBD1
TGTGCCACCCGAGCACCGGGACAGGGCGCTTCCTACGAGCAGTACTTC
CATRAPGQGASYEQYF
>TRBV7-8|TRBJ2-5|.|.
TGTGCCAGCAGGCTTAGAGTACGGGCCTATCAAGAGACCCAGTACTTC
CASRLRVRAYQETQYF
>TRBV6-4|TRBJ2-2|.|TRBD2
TGTGCCAGCAGTACGGGAGAGCGGGAGGTCACCGGGGAGCTGTTTTTT
CASSTGEREVTGELFF
>TRBV27|TRBJ1-5|few|TRBD1
TGTGCCAGCAGTTGGGGACAGGGGGCGATCCAGCCCCAGCATTTT
CASSWGQGAIQPQHF
>TRBV9|TRBJ1-1|once|.
TGTGCCAGCGCCTCCATATCCGGGAACACTGAAGCTTTCTTT
CASASISGNTEAFF